Reported below is one T cell receptor beta chain. Its target antigen remains unknown. No base-level quality is on record; no much larger clone is a single base apart. This sample stems from a study of STAT3 mutations in large granular lymphocyte leukemia (dated by TCRdb to between 2018 and 2020). Study-level background: In roughly half of the longitudinally sequenced T-LGLL patients, canonical activating STAT3 mutations were detected. One or more immunosuppressive therapy regimens were given to more than half of T-LGLL patients, and hematologic response was seen in around 40% of the treated patients. From an initial cohort of 200 to 250 LGL patients, approximately 17 representative T-LGLL cases were chosen for longitudinal sequencing of TCRbeta and STAT3. As controls, the study also included longitudinal sequencing of two patients with natural killer LGL leukemia. For each patient, sequencing was performed at an average of roughly 4 time points, with a range of 2 to 8 samplings. Serial deep sequencing of TCRbeta CDR3 and STAT3 was performed in patients with T-cell large granular lymphocyte leukemia to reconstruct clonal hierarchy and dynamics. General findings and caveats noted by the study authors: Because codominant clonotypes persisted in some patients, a small but highly pathogenic clone may have been missed. TCR clonotype switching after therapy was observed in 6 of 18 patients, and all newly emerging clones were found to be STAT3 wild type. The burden of the dominant TCR clone was higher than the STAT3 mutant burden in several patients, which suggests that the STAT3 mutation arose secondarily inside a clone that had already expanded. Because no samples were available when a clone first appeared, clonal expansion was inferred from samplings taken at other points. At least one immunodominant TCRbeta clonotype was identified in every T-LGLL patient, and multiple immunodominant subclonotypes were identified in about half of the T-LGLL patients. The linking of therapy response to changes in TCR clonal burden was complicated by variable intervals between samplings and differing treatment regimens.

DNA was extracted from blood mononuclear cells, with the same DNA used for both TCR and STAT3 sequencing. An Illumina MiSeq was used to sequence the TCRbeta libraries, yielding an average of roughly 41,000 productive templates per sample. Multiplex PCR amplification was used to generate TCRbeta CDR3 libraries with the immunoSEQ assay. As for how the authors treated the data: Repertoire diversity was calculated as previously defined, and values close to 0 indicated extremely monoclonal samples. TCRdb obtained this table from immuneACCESS and retained in-frame rearrangements with V and J assigned. These tables miss some clones; where compared with another copy, unresolved V genes account for less than half of the shortfall, and the remainder is unexplained. Clone size and V and J calls were adopted from that table, with D and trimming inferred from the DNA. This sample holds 9,500 to 15,000 clones; about 75% were observed only once. The ten largest clonotypes hold 47% of the sample.

According to the germline V gene, CDR1 reads MNHEY and CDR2 reads SVGAGI. From cysteine to phenylalanine, the CDR3 is 12 amino acids long. Solely the CDR3 DNA is kept, with 36 bases framed from the first base. V is clipped by 7 bases and J by 8 bases, and the sequence between their germline boundaries is 14 bases long. Sequencing was performed on peripheral blood mononuclear cells. The origin of this receptor is a man between 60 and 70 years old with T-cell large granular lymphocyte leukemia. Some clones in this sample may be carry-over from other donors' samples. The age is the age at diagnosis. The receptor chain draws on TRBV6-5 and TRBJ1-1; perhaps TRBD1 is the D gene, with 6 bases matching. The CDR3 protein sequence reads: CASIRPGAEAFF. The sequenced DNA is TGTGCCAGCATTCGCCCAGGGGCCGAAGCTTTCTTT.